This T cell receptor (beta chain) appears in the sequencing data of a study of OX40 agonist ivuxolimab in advanced cancers. Background on the study: Ivuxolimab doses were 0.01, 0.1, 0.3, 1.5, 3 or 10 mg/kg every 2 weeks. Allowance was made for prior anti-PD-1, anti-PD-L1 or anti-CTLA-4 therapy, and approximately 41% had some. Three dose-escalation patients had partial responses: one with hepatocellular carcinoma and two with cutaneous melanoma.

The CDR3 totals 15 residues. Trimming removed 5 bases from V and 7 bases from J; junction bases left unmatched: 9. Germline V lookup: CDR1 SEHNR, CDR2 FQNEAQ (reference sequence). Measured with immunoSEQ multiplex PCR; TCRdb has only the in-frame clones, and not every one. The sample lists tens of thousands of clones, more than 80% occurring once. This TCR derives from an adult with an advanced solid tumor such as melanoma, head and neck, liver or kidney cancer. The sample here was CD4+ or CD8+ T cells sorted from blood, taken in a trial of the OX40 agonist ivuxolimab. The rearrangement uses TRBV7-9 and TRBJ1-4, with TRBD1 identical over 8 bases. CDR3 protein: CASSPWTGKGEKLFF. The CDR3 region has the DNA TGTGCCAGCAGCCCCTGGACAGGGAAGGGTGAAAAACTGTTTTTT.